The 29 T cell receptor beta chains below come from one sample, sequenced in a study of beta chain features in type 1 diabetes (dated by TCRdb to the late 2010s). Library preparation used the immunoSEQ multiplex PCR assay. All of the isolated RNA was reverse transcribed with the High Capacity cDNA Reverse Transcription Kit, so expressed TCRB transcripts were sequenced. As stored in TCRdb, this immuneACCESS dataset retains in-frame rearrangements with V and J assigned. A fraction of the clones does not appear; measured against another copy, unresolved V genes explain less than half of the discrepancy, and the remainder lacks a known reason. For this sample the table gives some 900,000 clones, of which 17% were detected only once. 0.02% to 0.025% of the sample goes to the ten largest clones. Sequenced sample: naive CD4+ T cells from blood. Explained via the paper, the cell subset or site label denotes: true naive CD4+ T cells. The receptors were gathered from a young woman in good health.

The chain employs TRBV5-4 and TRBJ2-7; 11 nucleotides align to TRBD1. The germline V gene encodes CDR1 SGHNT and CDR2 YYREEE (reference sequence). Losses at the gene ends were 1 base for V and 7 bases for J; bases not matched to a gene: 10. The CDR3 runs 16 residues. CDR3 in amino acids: CASSLIAGTGGGEQYF. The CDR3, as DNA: TGTGCCAGCAGCTTGATCGCCGGGACAGGGGGTGGGGAGCAGTACTTC. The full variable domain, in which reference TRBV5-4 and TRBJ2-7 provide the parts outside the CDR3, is ETGVTQSPTHLIKTRGQQVTLRCSSQSGHNTVSWYQQALGQGPQFIFQYYREEENGRGNFPPRFSGLQFPNYSSELNVNALELDDSALYLCASSLIAGTGGGEQYFGPGTRLTVT.

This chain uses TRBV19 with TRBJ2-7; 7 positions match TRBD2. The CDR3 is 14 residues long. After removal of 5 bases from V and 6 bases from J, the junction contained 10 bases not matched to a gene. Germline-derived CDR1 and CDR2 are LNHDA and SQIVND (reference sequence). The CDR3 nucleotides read TGTGCCAGTAGTCGCCGGGAGGTATCCCGCGAGCAGTACTTC. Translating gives CASSRREVSREQYF.

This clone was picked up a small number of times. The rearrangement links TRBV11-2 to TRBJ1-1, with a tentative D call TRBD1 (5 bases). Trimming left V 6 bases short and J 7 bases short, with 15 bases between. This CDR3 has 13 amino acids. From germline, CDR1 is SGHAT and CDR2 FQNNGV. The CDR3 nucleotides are TGTGCCAGCAGACGAAGCCGGGACTTTGAAGCTTTCTTT. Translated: CASRRSRDFEAFF.

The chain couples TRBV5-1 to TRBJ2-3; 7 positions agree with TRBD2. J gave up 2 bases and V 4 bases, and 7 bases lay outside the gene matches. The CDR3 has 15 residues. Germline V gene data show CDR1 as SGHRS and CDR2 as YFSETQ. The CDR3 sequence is CASSPGRDFTDTQYF. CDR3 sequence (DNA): TGCGCCAGCAGCCCAGGGAGGGACTTCACAGATACGCAGTATTTT.

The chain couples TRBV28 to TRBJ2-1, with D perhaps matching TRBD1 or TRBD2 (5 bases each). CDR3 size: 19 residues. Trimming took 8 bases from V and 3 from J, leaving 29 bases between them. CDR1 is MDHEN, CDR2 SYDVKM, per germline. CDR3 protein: CASGGHPVSPGGDYNEQFF. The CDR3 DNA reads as TGTGCCAGCGGGGGTCACCCAGTCAGTCCCGGTGGGGACTACAATGAGCAGTTCTTC.

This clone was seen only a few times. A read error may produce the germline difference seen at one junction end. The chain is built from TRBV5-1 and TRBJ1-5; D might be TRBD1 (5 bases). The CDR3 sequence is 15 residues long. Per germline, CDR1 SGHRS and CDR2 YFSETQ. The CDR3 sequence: CASSLRQNRNQPQHF. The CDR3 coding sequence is TGTGCCAGCAGCTTGAGACAGAATCGCAATCAGCCCCAGCATTTT.

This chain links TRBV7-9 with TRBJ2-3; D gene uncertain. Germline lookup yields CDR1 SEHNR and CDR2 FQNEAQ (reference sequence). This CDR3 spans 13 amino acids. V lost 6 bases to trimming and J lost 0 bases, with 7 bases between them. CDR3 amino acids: CASRSTSTDTQYF. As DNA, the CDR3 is TGTGCCAGCAGATCGACTAGCACAGATACGCAGTATTTT. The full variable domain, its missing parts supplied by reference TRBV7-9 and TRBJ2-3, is DTGVSQNPRHKITKRGQNVTFRCDPISEHNRLYWYRQTLGQGPEFLTYFQNEAQLEKSRLLSDRFSAERPKGSFSTLEIQRTEQGDSAMYLCASRSTSTDTQYFGPGTRLTVL.

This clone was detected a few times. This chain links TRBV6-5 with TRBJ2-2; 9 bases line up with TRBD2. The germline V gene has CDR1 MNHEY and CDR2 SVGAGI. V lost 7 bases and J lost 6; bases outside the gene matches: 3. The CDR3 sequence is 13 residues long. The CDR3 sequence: CASKEREAGELFF. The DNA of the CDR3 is TGTGCCAGCAAGGAGCGGGAGGCCGGGGAGCTGTTTTTT.

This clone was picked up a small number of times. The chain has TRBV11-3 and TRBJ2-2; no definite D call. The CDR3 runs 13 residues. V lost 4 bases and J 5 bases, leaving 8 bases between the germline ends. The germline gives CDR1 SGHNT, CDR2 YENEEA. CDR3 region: CASSSWGTGELFF. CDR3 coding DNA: TGTGCCAGCAGCTCCTGGGGTACCGGGGAGCTGTTTTTT.

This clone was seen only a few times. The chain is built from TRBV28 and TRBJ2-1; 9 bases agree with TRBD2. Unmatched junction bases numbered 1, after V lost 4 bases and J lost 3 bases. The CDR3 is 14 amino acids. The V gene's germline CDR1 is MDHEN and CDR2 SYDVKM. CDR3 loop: CASSWREGYNEQFF. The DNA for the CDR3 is TGTGCCAGCAGTTGGCGGGAGGGCTACAATGAGCAGTTCTTC.

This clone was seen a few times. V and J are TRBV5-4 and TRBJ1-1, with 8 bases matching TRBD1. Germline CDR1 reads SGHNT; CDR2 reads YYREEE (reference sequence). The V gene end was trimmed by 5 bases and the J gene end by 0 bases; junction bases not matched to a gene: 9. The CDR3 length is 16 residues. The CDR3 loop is CASSLQGVWVNTEAFF. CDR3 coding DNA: TGTGCCAGCAGTCTACAGGGGGTCTGGGTGAACACTGAAGCTTTCTTT.

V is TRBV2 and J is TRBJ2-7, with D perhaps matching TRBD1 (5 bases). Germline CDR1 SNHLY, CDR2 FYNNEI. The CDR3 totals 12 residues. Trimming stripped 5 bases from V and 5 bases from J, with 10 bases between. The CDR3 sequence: CASSSGSHEQYF. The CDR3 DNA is TGTGCCAGCAGTTCAGGGTCACACGAGCAGTACTTC.

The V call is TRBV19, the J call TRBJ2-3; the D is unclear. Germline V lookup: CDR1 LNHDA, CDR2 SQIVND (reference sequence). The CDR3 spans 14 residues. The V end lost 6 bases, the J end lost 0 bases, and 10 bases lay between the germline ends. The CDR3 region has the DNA TGTGCCAGTAGCTGGCAGTCTAGCACAGATACGCAGTATTTT. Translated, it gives CASSWQSSTDTQYF. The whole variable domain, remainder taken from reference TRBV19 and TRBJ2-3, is DGGITQSPKYLFRKEGQNVTLSCEQNLNHDAMYWYRQDPGQGLRLIYYSQIVNDFQKGDIAEGYSVSREKKESFPLTVTSAQKNPTAFYLCASSWQSSTDTQYFGPGTRLTVL.

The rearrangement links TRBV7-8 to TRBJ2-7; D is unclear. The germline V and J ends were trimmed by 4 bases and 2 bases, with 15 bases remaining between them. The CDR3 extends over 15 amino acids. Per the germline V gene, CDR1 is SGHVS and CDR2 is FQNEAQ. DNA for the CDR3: TGTGCCAGCAGCTCCCCGGGTAGCAAGACCTACGAGCAGTACTTC. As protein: CASSSPGSKTYEQYF.

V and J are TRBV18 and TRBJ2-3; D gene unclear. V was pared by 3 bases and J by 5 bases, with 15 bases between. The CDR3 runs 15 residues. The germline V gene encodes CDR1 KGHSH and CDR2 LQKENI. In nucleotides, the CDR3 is TGTGCCAGCTCACCGGGAACTATTCGAGGAGATACGCAGTATTTT. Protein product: CASSPGTIRGDTQYF.

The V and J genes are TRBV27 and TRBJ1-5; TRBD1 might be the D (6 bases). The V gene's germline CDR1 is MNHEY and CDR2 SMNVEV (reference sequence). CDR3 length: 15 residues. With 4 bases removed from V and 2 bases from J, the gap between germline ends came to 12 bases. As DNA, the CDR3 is TGTGCCAGCAGTTCCCACAGGGTCGGCAATCAGCCCCAGCATTTT. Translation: CASSSHRVGNQPQHF.

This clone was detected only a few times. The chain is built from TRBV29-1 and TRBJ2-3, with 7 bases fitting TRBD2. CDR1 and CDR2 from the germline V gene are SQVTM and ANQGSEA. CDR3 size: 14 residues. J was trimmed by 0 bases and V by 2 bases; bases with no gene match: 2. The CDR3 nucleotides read TGCAGCGTTGAACCGGGAGGTAGCACAGATACGCAGTATTTT. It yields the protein CSVEPGGSTDTQYF.

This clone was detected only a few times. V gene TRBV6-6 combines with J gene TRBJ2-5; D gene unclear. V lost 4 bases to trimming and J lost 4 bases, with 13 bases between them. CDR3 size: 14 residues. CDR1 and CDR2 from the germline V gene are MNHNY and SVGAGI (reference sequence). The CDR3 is CASSLTVNGETQYF. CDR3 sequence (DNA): TGTGCCAGCAGTTTAACTGTCAATGGAGAGACCCAGTACTTC.

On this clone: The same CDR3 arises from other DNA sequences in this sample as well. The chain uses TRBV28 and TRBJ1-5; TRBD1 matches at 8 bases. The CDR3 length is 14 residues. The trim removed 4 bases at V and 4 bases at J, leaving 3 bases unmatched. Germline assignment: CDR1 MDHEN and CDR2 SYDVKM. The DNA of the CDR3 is TGTGCCAGCAGTTCAGGGGGCAGTAATCAGCCCCAGCATTTT. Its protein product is CASSSGGSNQPQHF.

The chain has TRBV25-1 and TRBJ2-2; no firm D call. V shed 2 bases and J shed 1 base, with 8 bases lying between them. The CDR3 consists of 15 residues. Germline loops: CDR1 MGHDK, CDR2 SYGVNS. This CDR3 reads CASSEAQLNTGELFF. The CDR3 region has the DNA TGTGCCAGCAGTGAAGCACAGCTGAACACCGGGGAGCTGTTTTTT.

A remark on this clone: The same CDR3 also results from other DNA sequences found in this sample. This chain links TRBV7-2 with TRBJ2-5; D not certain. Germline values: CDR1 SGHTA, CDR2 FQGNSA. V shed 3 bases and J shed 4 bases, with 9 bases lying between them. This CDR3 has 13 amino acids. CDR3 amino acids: CASSLARRETQYF. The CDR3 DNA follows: TGTGCCAGCAGCTTGGCCCGGCGAGAGACCCAGTACTTC.

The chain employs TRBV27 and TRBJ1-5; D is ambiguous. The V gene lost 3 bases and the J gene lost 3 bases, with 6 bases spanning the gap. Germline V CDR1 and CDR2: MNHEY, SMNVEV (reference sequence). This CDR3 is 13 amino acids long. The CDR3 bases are TGTGCCAGCAGTTTCCAGAACAATCAGCCCCAGCATTTT. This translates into CASSFQNNQPQHF.

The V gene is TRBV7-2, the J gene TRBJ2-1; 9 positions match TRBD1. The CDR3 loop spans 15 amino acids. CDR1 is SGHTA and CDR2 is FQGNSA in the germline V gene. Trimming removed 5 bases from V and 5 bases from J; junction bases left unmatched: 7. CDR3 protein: CASSPQGARNNEQFF. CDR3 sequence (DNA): TGTGCCAGCAGCCCACAGGGGGCGAGGAACAATGAGCAGTTCTTC. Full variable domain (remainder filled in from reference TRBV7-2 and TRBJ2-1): GAGVSQSPSNKVTEKGKDVELRCDPISGHTALYWYRQSLGQGLEFLIYFQGNSAPDKSGLPSDRFSAERTGGSVSTLTIQRTQQEDSAVYLCASSPQGARNNEQFFGPGTRLTVL.

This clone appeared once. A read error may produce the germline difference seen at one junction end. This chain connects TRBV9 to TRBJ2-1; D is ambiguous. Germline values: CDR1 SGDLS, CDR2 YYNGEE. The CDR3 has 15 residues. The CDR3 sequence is CASSVAINSCNEQFF. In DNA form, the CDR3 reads TGTGCCAGCAGCGTAGCTATTAACTCCTGCAATGAGCAGTTCTTC.

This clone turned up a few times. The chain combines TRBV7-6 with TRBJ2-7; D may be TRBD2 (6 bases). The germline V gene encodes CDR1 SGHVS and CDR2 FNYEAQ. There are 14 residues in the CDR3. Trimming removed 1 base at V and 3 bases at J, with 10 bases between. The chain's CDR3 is CASSLGRGLYEQYF. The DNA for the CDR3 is TGTGCCAGCAGCTTAGGAAGGGGACTCTACGAGCAGTACTTC.

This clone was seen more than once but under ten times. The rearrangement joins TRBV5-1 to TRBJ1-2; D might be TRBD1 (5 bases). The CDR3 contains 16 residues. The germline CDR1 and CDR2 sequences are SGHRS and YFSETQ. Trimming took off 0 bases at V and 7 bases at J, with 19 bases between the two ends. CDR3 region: CASSLAMVGPESGYTF. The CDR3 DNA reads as TGCGCCAGCAGCTTGGCCATGGTGGGACCTGAGTCTGGCTACACCTTC.

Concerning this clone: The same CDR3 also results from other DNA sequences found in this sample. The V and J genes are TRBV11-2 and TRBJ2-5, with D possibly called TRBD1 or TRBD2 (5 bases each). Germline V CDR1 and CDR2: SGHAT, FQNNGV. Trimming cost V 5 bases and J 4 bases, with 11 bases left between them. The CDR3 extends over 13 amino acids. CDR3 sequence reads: CASSKGAGETQYF. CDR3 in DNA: TGTGCCAGCAGCAAAGGGGCGGGAGAGACCCAGTACTTC.

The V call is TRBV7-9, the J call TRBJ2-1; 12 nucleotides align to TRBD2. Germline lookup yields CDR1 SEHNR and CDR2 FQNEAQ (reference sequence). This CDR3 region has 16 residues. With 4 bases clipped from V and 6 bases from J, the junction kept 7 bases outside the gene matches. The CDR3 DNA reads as TGTGCCAGCAGCTGGTTGAGGACTAGCGGGATCAATGAGCAGTTCTTC. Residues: CASSWLRTSGINEQFF.

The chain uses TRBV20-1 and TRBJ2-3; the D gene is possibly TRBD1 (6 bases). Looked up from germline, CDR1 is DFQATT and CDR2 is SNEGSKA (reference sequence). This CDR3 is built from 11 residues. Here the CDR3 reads CSGGEETGQYF. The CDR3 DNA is TGCAGCGGAGGAGAGGAGACAGGGCAGTATTTT.